The rows below give T cell receptor beta chains drawn from one sample of a study of regulatory T cells in long-lasting Graves disease. MiXCR, run by TCRdb on the multiplex PCR reads, gives a single entry per CDR3 protein. The sample has 500,000 to 700,000 distinct CDR3 sequences, around 15% seen once. These data were also filed under a second study, of T cells in Graves' hyperthyroidism and ophthalmopathy.

The sample here was peripheral blood mononuclear cells (PBMCs), taken at new diagnosis, from a patient treated with antithyroid drugs. The receptors come from a young woman with Graves disease. The CDR3 runs from the conserved cysteine through the conserved F or W. D genes are given only for firm matches. Not all rows give a size; the values are once, few, many and, for expanded clones, a class.

V: TRBV6-6
size: NA
J: TRBJ1-6
D: NA
length: 15
CDR3: CASSYSYGHNSPLHF
DNA: TGTGCCAGCAGTTACTCGTACGGACATAATTCACCCCTCCACTTT

V: TRBV30
size: NA
J: TRBJ1-1
D: NA
length: 14
CDR3: CAWSVLPPGEWAFF
DNA: TGTGCCTGGAGTGTACTGCCCCCAGGGGAATGGGCTTTCTTT

V: TRBV6-1
size: many
J: TRBJ1-5
D: NA
length: 13
CDR3: CASGLKRGQPQHF
DNA: TGTGCCAGCGGACTAAAACGGGGTCAGCCCCAGCATTTT

V: TRBV28
size: many
J: TRBJ1-2
D: NA
length: 13
CDR3: CASSSDSYYGYTF
DNA: TGTGCCAGCAGTTCGGACAGTTACTATGGCTACACCTTC

V: TRBV30
size: few
J: TRBJ2-7
D: NA
length: 14
CDR3: CASSSAGVPYEQYF
DNA: TGTGCCTCAAGCTCAGCGGGTGTACCCTACGAGCAGTACTTC

V: TRBV6-2/TRBV6-3
size: NA
J: TRBJ1-1
D: NA
length: 13
CDR3: CASSRFADTEASF
DNA: TGTGCCAGCAGTCGCTTCGCGGACACTGAAGCTTCCTTT

V: TRBV24-1
size: many
J: TRBJ2-1
D: TRBD2
length: 17
CDR3: CATSDRRSGSGYNEQFF
DNA: TGTGCCACCAGTGACCGTAGGAGCGGGAGTGGGTACAATGAGCAGTTCTTC

V: TRBV6-1
size: many
J: TRBJ2-5
D: NA
length: 15
CDR3: CASSEEYYNWETQYF
DNA: TGTGCCAGCAGTGAAGAGTATTACAATTGGGAGACCCAGTACTTC

V: TRBV6-1
size: many
J: TRBJ2-2
D: NA
length: 16
CDR3: CARLGGGPTDTGELFF
DNA: TGTGCCCGCCTAGGCGGGGGCCCTACGGATACCGGGGAGCTGTTTTTT

V: TRBV7-9
size: few
J: TRBJ1-4
D: TRBD1
length: 14
CDR3: CASSKQGARGKLFF
DNA: TGTGCCAGCAGCAAACAGGGGGCGCGGGGAAAACTGTTTTTT

V: TRBV2
size: many
J: TRBJ1-5
D: NA
length: 12
CDR3: CASSSTRQPQHF
DNA: TGTGCCAGCAGCTCGACTAGACAGCCCCAGCATTTT

V: TRBV2
size: NA
J: TRBJ2-6
D: NA
length: 17
CDR3: CASSVQGFNAGANVLTF
DNA: TGTGCCAGCAGTGTACAGGGATTTAATGCTGGGGCCAACGTCCTGACTTTC

V: TRBV28
size: many
J: TRBJ1-2
D: TRBD1
length: 15
CDR3: CASRTGTGRVYGYTF
DNA: TGTGCCAGCCGCACCGGGACAGGGCGAGTTTATGGCTACACCTTC

V: TRBV20-1
size: NA
J: TRBJ2-2
D: NA
length: 12
CDR3: CSARRGPGELFF
DNA: TGCAGTGCTAGGCGGGGTCCCGGGGAGCTGTTTTTT

V: TRBV7-9
size: few
J: TRBJ2-2
D: TRBD1
length: 18
CDR3: CASSLVGTGDINTGELFF
DNA: TGTGCCAGCAGCTTAGTAGGGACAGGGGACATAAACACCGGGGAGCTGTTTTTT

V: TRBV28
size: many
J: TRBJ2-1
D: NA
length: 15
CDR3: CASSFAGHGNNEQFF
DNA: TGTGCCAGCAGTTTTGCGGGACATGGGAACAATGAGCAGTTCTTC

V: TRBV7-9
size: many
J: TRBJ1-4
D: TRBD1
length: 13
CDR3: CASSTRQGEKLFF
DNA: TGTGCCAGCAGCACGCGACAGGGCGAAAAACTGTTTTTT

V: TRBV7-2
size: many
J: TRBJ2-1
D: NA
length: 15
CDR3: CASSPWAATGNEQFF
DNA: TGTGCCAGCAGCCCGTGGGCAGCCACGGGCAATGAGCAGTTCTTC

V: TRBV29-1
size: many
J: TRBJ2-1
D: NA
length: 12
CDR3: CSVRQTYNEQFF
DNA: TGCAGCGTCAGACAGACCTACAATGAGCAGTTCTTC

V: TRBV6-2/TRBV6-3
size: many
J: TRBJ1-5
D: NA
length: 14
CDR3: CASSYSLEGQPQHF
DNA: TGTGCCAGCAGTTACTCCCTTGAGGGTCAGCCCCAGCATTTT

V: TRBV28
size: many
J: TRBJ1-5
D: TRBD1
length: 16
CDR3: CASRTGGTLSNQPQHF
DNA: TGTGCCAGCCGTACAGGGGGGACCCTCAGCAATCAGCCCCAGCATTTT

V: TRBV28
size: many
J: TRBJ2-1
D: TRBD2
length: 12
CDR3: CASSRTSNEQFF
DNA: TGTGCCAGCAGTCGGACTAGCAATGAGCAGTTCTTC

V: TRBV11-2
size: many
J: TRBJ2-1
D: TRBD2
length: 16
CDR3: CASSLIRAGGPGEQFF
DNA: TGTGCCAGCAGCTTAATAAGAGCGGGAGGGCCCGGTGAGCAGTTCTTC

V: TRBV2
size: NA
J: TRBJ2-7
D: TRBD1
length: 11
CDR3: CASRVDRGKYF
DNA: TGTGCCAGCAGGGTCGACAGGGGGAAGTACTTC

V: TRBV20-1
size: many
J: TRBJ2-3
D: NA
length: 14
CDR3: CSARSQDYPDTQYF
DNA: TGCAGTGCTAGATCCCAGGACTACCCAGATACGCAGTATTTT

V: TRBV6-2/TRBV6-3
size: NA
J: TRBJ2-4
D: TRBD2
length: 18
CDR3: CASTLTGASGRTGNIQYF
DNA: TGTGCCAGCACCCTCACCGGGGCTAGCGGGAGGACCGGTAACATTCAGTACTTC

V: TRBV20-1
size: NA
J: TRBJ2-2
D: NA
length: 15
CDR3: CSARVGMLNTGELFF
DNA: TGCAGTGCCCGGGTGGGCATGCTGAACACCGGGGAGCTGTTTTTT

V: TRBV30
size: NA
J: TRBJ1-4
D: NA
length: 17
CDR3: CAWSPTGKFATNEKLFF
DNA: TGTGCCTGGAGTCCGACGGGGAAATTCGCAACTAATGAAAAACTGTTTTTT

V: TRBV19
size: few
J: TRBJ2-7
D: TRBD2
length: 15
CDR3: CASSSLAELSYEQYF
DNA: TGTGCCAGTAGTTCGCTAGCGGAGCTCTCCTACGAGCAGTACTTC

V: TRBV15
size: NA
J: TRBJ2-5
D: NA
length: 16
CDR3: CATSRGGSGGQETQYF
DNA: TGTGCCACCAGCAGAGGGGGAAGCGGAGGACAAGAGACCCAGTACTTC

V: TRBV28
size: many
J: TRBJ2-3
D: NA
length: 15
CDR3: CASSHGTLLTDTQYF
DNA: TGTGCCAGCAGTCACGGGACATTACTCACAGATACGCAGTATTTT

V: TRBV20-1
size: few
J: TRBJ1-6
D: NA
length: 16
CDR3: CSATGGGTWYNSPLHF
DNA: TGCAGTGCTACAGGTGGGGGGACCTGGTATAATTCACCCCTCCACTTT

V: TRBV30
size: many
J: TRBJ1-5
D: NA
length: 13
CDR3: CAWRSGRNQPQHF
DNA: TGTGCCTGGAGGTCAGGGCGAAATCAGCCCCAGCATTTT

V: TRBV28
size: NA
J: TRBJ2-7
D: NA
length: 15
CDR3: CASSRGSSGSYEQYF
DNA: TGTGCCAGCAGTAGGGGTAGTAGCGGCTCCTACGAGCAGTACTTC

V: TRBV6-1
size: many
J: TRBJ1-4
D: NA
length: 14
CDR3: CASRMTVGGEKLFF
DNA: TGTGCCAGCCGCATGACAGTTGGAGGTGAAAAACTGTTTTTT

V: TRBV30
size: NA
J: TRBJ1-4
D: NA
length: 16
CDR3: CAWSVNWGGYNEKLFF
DNA: TGTGCCTGGAGTGTCAACTGGGGGGGTTATAATGAAAAACTGTTTTTT

V: TRBV24-1
size: NA
J: TRBJ2-2
D: NA
length: 14
CDR3: CATSVDGYTGELFF
DNA: TGTGCCACCAGTGTAGACGGGTACACCGGGGAGCTGTTTTTT

V: TRBV7-2
size: NA
J: TRBJ2-3
D: NA
length: 14
CDR3: CASSYGRDTDTQYF
DNA: TGTGCCAGCAGCTACGGGCGGGACACAGATACGCAGTATTTT

V: TRBV11-3
size: many
J: TRBJ2-1
D: TRBD2
length: 18
CDR3: CASSLGATSGSSYNEQFF
DNA: TGTGCCAGCAGCTTGGGGGCTACTAGCGGGAGCTCCTACAATGAGCAGTTCTTC

V: TRBV18
size: few
J: TRBJ1-2
D: TRBD1
length: 15
CDR3: CASSLQAGGNYGYTF
DNA: TGTGCCAGCTCACTTCAGGCAGGGGGCAACTATGGCTACACCTTC

V: TRBV7-6
size: many
J: TRBJ2-7
D: NA
length: 15
CDR3: CASSPSGGSAYEQYF
DNA: TGTGCCAGCAGCCCCTCCGGGGGCAGTGCCTACGAGCAGTACTTC

V: TRBV12-3/TRBV12-4
size: many
J: TRBJ2-5
D: NA
length: 16
CDR3: CASSSSKFRLLETQYF
DNA: TGTGCCAGCAGCTCCTCAAAGTTCCGCCTGCTGGAGACCCAGTACTTC

V: TRBV12-3/TRBV12-4
size: many
J: TRBJ2-3
D: TRBD1
length: 14
CDR3: CASTRTGATDTQYF
DNA: TGTGCCAGCACGAGGACAGGGGCGACAGATACGCAGTATTTT

V: TRBV7-8
size: NA
J: TRBJ1-1
D: NA
length: 13
CDR3: CASSFLRNTEAFF
DNA: TGTGCCAGCAGCTTTCTTAGGAACACTGAAGCTTTCTTT

V: TRBV29-1
size: few
J: TRBJ2-7
D: NA
length: 14
CDR3: CSGRGASSPYEQYF
DNA: TGCAGCGGGAGAGGGGCCTCCAGTCCCTACGAGCAGTACTTC

V: TRBV29-1
size: NA
J: TRBJ2-7
D: NA
length: 16
CDR3: CSVQGVGGTVSYEQYF
DNA: TGCAGCGTTCAGGGAGTGGGCGGGACAGTCTCCTACGAGCAGTACTTC

V: TRBV30
size: many
J: TRBJ2-3
D: TRBD2
length: 17
CDR3: CAWSRRLAGVMWDTQYF
DNA: TGTGCCTGGAGTAGGAGACTAGCGGGAGTTATGTGGGATACGCAGTATTTT

V: TRBV7-3
size: many
J: TRBJ2-5
D: TRBD2
length: 15
CDR3: CASSLTSGGQETQYF
DNA: TGTGCCAGCAGCTTAACTAGCGGGGGGCAAGAGACCCAGTACTTC

V: TRBV11-2
size: many
J: TRBJ2-3
D: TRBD2
length: 18
CDR3: CASSSRTSGRPLTDTQYF
DNA: TGTGCCAGCAGCTCCCGGACTAGCGGGAGGCCTCTCACAGATACGCAGTATTTT

V: TRBV10-3
size: few
J: TRBJ2-7
D: NA
length: 12
CDR3: CAISESTLEQYF
DNA: TGTGCCATCAGTGAGTCTACCCTTGAGCAGTACTTC

V: TRBV5-4
size: NA
J: TRBJ2-5
D: TRBD2
length: 15
CDR3: CASSSKRERQETQYF
DNA: TGTGCCAGCAGCTCTAAGCGGGAGAGGCAAGAGACCCAGTACTTC

V: TRBV11-2
size: few
J: TRBJ1-2
D: NA
length: 16
CDR3: CASSTSRLGPVSGYTF
DNA: TGTGCCAGCAGCACTAGTAGGCTTGGCCCGGTTAGTGGCTACACCTTC

V: TRBV28
size: many
J: TRBJ1-5
D: NA
length: 15
CDR3: CASSSGMLPHQPQHF
DNA: TGTGCCAGCAGTTCGGGGATGTTGCCCCATCAGCCCCAGCATTTT

V: TRBV2
size: many
J: TRBJ2-1
D: TRBD2
length: 15
CDR3: CASAAGGPFIEEQFF
DNA: TGTGCCAGCGCAGCGGGAGGGCCTTTCATCGAAGAGCAGTTCTTC

V: TRBV7-2
size: NA
J: TRBJ2-2
D: NA
length: 15
CDR3: CASSLSEGRAGELFF
DNA: TGTGCCAGCAGCTTAAGTGAGGGCAGAGCCGGGGAGCTGTTTTTT